Following are 17 T cell receptor beta chains from one sample sequenced in a study of CD8+CD57+ T cells in acquired aplastic anemia. Patients who underwent sequencing had shown CD8+CD57+ cell expansion by flow cytometry. Genomic DNA served as template for TCR beta VDJ and CDR3 profiling. TCRdb used MiXCR to reprocess the reads, holding one entry per CDR3 protein. The sample lists 150,000 to 200,000 distinct CDR3 sequences; 45% to 55% were seen once. Specimen: sorted CD4+, CD8+, or CD8+CD57+ T cells (not recorded which) from PBMCs. The receptors originated from a human donor with aplastic anemia.

The chain uses TRBV2 and TRBJ1-4, with 10 bases lining up with TRBD1. The CDR3 consists of 15 residues. CDR1 is SNHLY, CDR2 FYNNEI, per germline. Germline trimming cut 6 bases from V and 11 bases from J; bases unmatched to any gene: 12. The CDR3 reads CASREPGQGLEKLFF. The CDR3 DNA is TGTGCCAGCAGAGAACCGGGACAGGGGTTGGAGAAACTGTTTTTT.

This clonotype was observed a single time. Written as DNA, the CDR3 is TGTGCCAGCAGCTACGGACACTACGAGCAGTACTTC. Its translation: CASSYGHYEQYF. V gene TRBV11-2 combines with J gene TRBJ2-7; D possibly corresponds to TRBD1 (5 bases). Trimming removed 4 bases from V and 3 bases from J, with 7 bases in between. This CDR3 contains 12 residues. In germline, CDR1 is SGHAT, CDR2 FQNNGV.

CDR3 in DNA: TGTGCCACCAGTGATCGGTGGGACAGGAAGTACTTC. Protein sequence: CATSDRWDRKYF. V and J are TRBV24-1 and TRBJ2-5; TRBD1 aligns across 8 bases. J gave up 12 bases and V 3 bases, and 5 bases lay outside the gene matches. Germline CDR1 and CDR2: KGHDR and SFDVKD. The CDR3 runs to 12 residues.

This clonotype was observed a handful of times. V and J are TRBV7-3 and TRBJ1-1; 7 bases line up with TRBD1. The CDR3 runs to 17 residues. Trimming took 5 bases from V and 3 from J; bases not matched to a gene: 15. Germline-derived CDR1 and CDR2 are SGHTA and FQGTGA. CDR3: CASSAYPGTVPYTEAFF. The CDR3 bases are TGTGCCAGCAGCGCCTACCCCGGGACAGTACCCTACACTGAAGCTTTCTTT.

This clonotype came up a few times. The V and J genes are TRBV5-1 and TRBJ2-1; D is unresolved. The CDR3 length is 15 residues. CDR1 and CDR2 from the germline V gene are SGHRS and YFSETQ. V lost 0 bases and J 7 bases, leaving 14 bases between the germline ends. The CDR3 sequence: CASSLESRAENEQFF. The CDR3 DNA is TGCGCCAGCAGCTTGGAAAGTAGGGCCGAGAATGAGCAGTTCTTC.

The V gene is TRBV7-3, the J gene TRBJ2-3; 13 nucleotides match TRBD2. The germline V gene encodes CDR1 SGHTA and CDR2 FQGTGA. Germline trimming cut 5 bases from V and 5 bases from J; bases unmatched to any gene: 10. The CDR3 contains 17 residues. CDR3: CASSKLAGGAVRDTQYF. Written as DNA, the CDR3 is TGTGCCAGCAGCAAACTAGCGGGAGGGGCAGTGAGAGATACGCAGTATTTT.

This clonotype was seen at least ten times. One junction end disagrees with the germline gene, perhaps due to a read error. This chain joins TRBV4-3 and TRBJ2-3; TRBD2 might be the D (6 bases). The CDR3 consists of 16 residues. Germline assignment: CDR1 LGHNA and CDR2 YSLEER. Written as DNA, the CDR3 is TGCGCCAGCAGCCAAGATTCAGGAGGGCCCACATATACGCAGTATTTT. Translation gives CASSQDSGGPTYTQYF.

The chain joins TRBV4-3 to TRBJ2-2; unclear D gene. Trimming left V 1 base short and J 3 bases short, with 6 bases between. This CDR3 is 14 amino acids long. Germline assignment: CDR1 LGHNA and CDR2 YSLEER. The CDR3 bases are TGCGCCAGCAGCCAAGGCAGACACACCGGGGAGCTGTTTTTT. It translates to CASSQGRHTGELFF.

This clonotype has a single count. The V and J genes are TRBV5-1 and TRBJ2-7, with 9 positions matching TRBD1. V shed 4 bases, J shed 5 bases, and the junction held 10 bases outside the gene matches. The CDR3 is 15 residues long. Per the germline V gene, CDR1 is SGHRS and CDR2 is YFSETQ. CDR3 sequence reads: CASSQRGGTGNEQYF. Written as DNA, the CDR3 is TGCGCCAGCAGCCAGCGGGGAGGGACAGGGAACGAGCAGTACTTC. Full variable domain (rest looked up from reference TRBV5-1 and TRBJ2-7): KAGVTQTPRYLIKTRGQQVTLSCSPISGHRSVSWYQQTPGQGLQFLFEYFSETQRNKGNFPGRFSGRQFSNSRSEMNVSTLELGDSALYLCASSQRGGTGNEQYFGPGTRLTVT.

This clonotype appeared many times. This rearrangement joins TRBV24-1 to TRBJ2-3; 9 bases line up with TRBD1. V lost 4 bases and J lost 3; bases outside the gene matches: 7. The CDR3 length is 16 residues. CDR1 and CDR2 (germline): KGHDR, SFDVKD. CDR3 sequence: CATSDPSGTGTDTQYF. Written as DNA, the CDR3 is TGTGCCACCAGTGACCCGTCCGGGACAGGGACAGATACGCAGTATTTT.

This clonotype has just a few counts. CDR3 DNA sequence: TGCAGCGTCAAGGACTCCAGCTCCTACGAGCAGTACTTC. Translation gives CSVKDSSSYEQYF. The genes are TRBV29-1 and TRBJ2-7; D possibly corresponds to TRBD2 (5 bases). Germline V gene sequence: CDR1 SQVTM, CDR2 ANQGSEA. Trimming shortened V by 6 bases and J by 0 bases, and 12 bases separated the two germline ends. The CDR3 extends over 13 amino acids.

The rearrangement uses TRBV5-1 and TRBJ1-2; D not certain. Germline loops: CDR1 SGHRS, CDR2 YFSETQ. The CDR3 covers 13 residues. Trimming left V 3 bases short and J 3 bases short, with 9 bases between. CDR3 in DNA: TGCGCCAGCAGCTCCACACCTGACTATGGCTACACCTTC. As protein: CASSSTPDYGYTF.

This clonotype has ten or more counts. The CDR3 here is CASSPPATEAFF. The CDR3 DNA reads TGTGCCAGCAGTCCCCCAGCCACTGAAGCTTTCTTT. This chain links TRBV12-3 or TRBV12-4 with TRBJ1-1; D is ambiguous. The CDR3 covers 12 residues. V was cut by 5 bases and J by 4 bases, with 8 bases left in between.

This clonotype was picked up one time. The chain employs TRBV7-9 and TRBJ1-5; D is uncertain. The CDR3 sequence is 14 residues long. Germline V gene sequence: CDR1 SEHNR, CDR2 FQNEAQ (reference sequence). The ends were cut back, 8 bases at V and 1 base at J, with 12 bases in the middle. The chain's CDR3 is CASRAGISNQPQHF. The CDR3 coding sequence is TGTGCCAGCCGGGCGGGGATCAGCAATCAGCCCCAGCATTTT. The variable domain in full, with the rest retrieved from reference TRBV7-9 and TRBJ1-5, is DTGVSQNPRHKITKRGQNVTFRCDPISEHNRLYWYRQTLGQGPEFLTYFQNEAQLEKSRLLSDRFSAERPKGSFSTLEIQRTEQGDSAMYLCASRAGISNQPQHFGDGTRLSIL.

With regard to this clonotype: The junction differs from germline at one of its ends, possibly a read error. This chain connects TRBV7-6 to TRBJ2-7; possible D gene TRBD1, 6 bases. Germline CDR1 reads SGHVS; CDR2 reads FNYEAQ. This CDR3 is 13 amino acids long. CDR3 protein: CASSTDRPYEQCF. The CDR3 DNA sequence: TGTGCCAGCAGCACGGACAGACCCTACGAGCAGTGCTTC. The entire variable domain, with the rest obtained from reference TRBV7-6 and TRBJ2-7, is as follows: GAGVSQSPRYKVTKRGQDVALRCDPISGHVSLYWYRQALGQGPEFLTYFNYEAQQDKSGLPNDRFSAERPEGSISTLTIQRTEQRDSAMYRCASSTDRPYEQCFGPGTRLTVT.

The chain carries TRBV18 and TRBJ2-1, with D hard to call. Germline V lookup: CDR1 KGHSH, CDR2 LQKENI. The germline V and J ends were trimmed by 3 bases and 4 bases, with 16 bases remaining between them. The CDR3 is made up of 16 amino acids. The CDR3 DNA follows: TGTGCCAGCTCACCCCTCCCAGGTGACAATTACAATGAGCAGTTCTTC. Its translation is CASSPLPGDNYNEQFF.

J is TRBJ1-2 and V is TRBV20-1; D possibly corresponds to TRBD1 (5 bases). Trimming took off 5 bases at V and 2 bases at J, with 12 bases between the two ends. The germline V gene encodes CDR1 DFQATT and CDR2 SNEGSKA (reference sequence). CDR3 size: 13 residues. The DNA of the CDR3 is TGCAGTGCTTGGGGGTCAGGGAACTATGGCTACACCTTC. Its protein product is CSAWGSGNYGYTF.